Presented here are 29 T cell receptor beta chains from one specimen sequenced in a study of regulatory T cells in long-lasting Graves disease. Arm-PCR of CDR3 regions and iRepertoire HTBI primers were used to build TCR beta libraries. Using its own MiXCR run on the multiplex PCR reads, TCRdb lists one record per CDR3 protein. The repertoire includes roughly 450,000 distinct CDR3 sequences, about 20% of them detected once, and around 13% sits in the top ten. Specified time point: persistent/refractory GD, antithyroid drugs over 5 years with positive TRAb. Extracted PBMC RNA gave rise to the TCR library. Sequenced here: peripheral blood mononuclear cells (PBMCs), sampled when the disease was refractory, from a patient treated with antithyroid drugs. All receptors come from a female donor with Graves disease.

The rearrangement uses TRBV4-1 and TRBJ1-2; 8 nucleotides agree with TRBD1. V was pared by 1 base and J by 6 bases, with 4 bases of the junction left unmatched. Germline V gene lookup returns CDR1 MGHRA and CDR2 YSYEKL. The CDR3 length is 14 residues. The CDR3 spells CASSQGQGRNGYTF. DNA of the CDR3: TGCGCCAGCAGCCAAGGACAGGGGAGGAATGGCTACACCTTC.

The chain employs TRBV18 and TRBJ2-5; the D is unclear. Germline loops: CDR1 KGHSH, CDR2 LQKENI. V shed 0 bases and J shed 3 bases, with 11 bases lying between them. The CDR3 spans 15 residues. CDR3 sequence (DNA): TGTGCCAGCTCACCACCGGCGCGGCCCGAAGAGACCCAGTACTTC. Its translation is CASSPPARPEETQYF. Complete variable domain (other parts from reference TRBV18 and TRBJ2-5): NAGVMQNPRHLVRRRGQEARLRCSPMKGHSHVYWYRQLPEEGLKFMVYLQKENIIDESGMPKERFSAEFPKEGPSILRIQQVVRGDSAAYFCASSPPARPEETQYFGPGTRLLVL.

The V gene is TRBV2, the J gene TRBJ1-1; TRBD1 might be the D (5 bases). CDR3 length: 14 amino acids. V was cut by 6 bases and J by 4 bases, with 15 bases left in between. Looked up from germline, CDR1 is SNHLY and CDR2 is FYNNEI. DNA for the CDR3: TGTGCCAGCAGGGGGGGAGGGGATAGCACTGAAGCTTTCTTT. This encodes CASRGGGDSTEAFF.

This clonotype was seen a few times. The V call is TRBV20-1, the J call TRBJ1-1; D is uncertain. Per germline, CDR1 DFQATT and CDR2 SNEGSKA (reference sequence). Trimming removed 1 base at V and 2 bases at J, with 14 bases between. The CDR3 sequence is 15 residues long. CDR3 sequence: CSARGGRAVNTEAFF. The CDR3 DNA sequence: TGCAGTGCTAGAGGCGGTCGGGCAGTAAACACTGAAGCTTTCTTT.

As regards this clonotype: Since a much larger clone is just one base distant, this may be a read error. The chain is built from TRBV2 and TRBJ1-4, with unresolved D. CDR1 is SNHLY and CDR2 is FYNNEI in the germline V gene. The CDR3 runs to 10 residues. The chain's CDR3 is CASSVGKLVF. In DNA form, the CDR3 reads TGTGCCAGCAGTGTGGGGAAACTGGTTTTT.

This clonotype was observed many times. The rearrangement uses TRBV6-1 and TRBJ1-2, with 9 bases identical to TRBD1. The ends lost 7 bases at V and 5 bases at J; junction bases unmatched: 8. The CDR3 runs 14 residues. CDR1 and CDR2 from the germline V gene are MNHNS and SASEGT. This CDR3 is CASTDPDRGYGYTF. CDR3 nucleotide sequence: TGTGCCAGCACCGACCCGGACAGGGGTTATGGCTACACCTTC.

This clonotype was seen a few times. The rearrangement joins TRBV19 to TRBJ2-7; D is unclear. Germline CDR1 and CDR2: LNHDA and SQIVND (reference sequence). The CDR3 loop spans 13 amino acids. The V end was cut by 4 bases, the J end by 2 bases, with 9 bases between. CDR3 sequence: CASSRTDPYEQYF. The CDR3 nucleotides read TGTGCCAGTAGTAGGACGGATCCCTACGAGCAGTACTTC.

The chain links TRBV7-9 to TRBJ2-7, with D uncertain. The V end was cut by 2 bases, the J end by 10 bases, with 15 bases between. This CDR3 comprises 13 residues. The V gene's germline CDR1 is SEHNR and CDR2 FQNEAQ (reference sequence). In DNA, the CDR3 is TGTGCCAGCAGCTTAAGTTACGTAAATTCCCAGTACTTC. It codes for CASSLSYVNSQYF.

This clonotype was seen ten or more times. The rearrangement uses TRBV29-1 and TRBJ2-5, with 15 bases matching TRBD2. CDR3 length: 15 amino acids. V was clipped by 4 bases and J by 4 bases; unmatched bases: 4. CDR1 and CDR2 from the germline V gene are SQVTM and ANQGSEA. CDR3 DNA: TGCAGCGTTGCCGGACTAGCGGGGGGGCTAGAGACCCAGTACTTC. This codes for CSVAGLAGGLETQYF.

This clonotype was seen ten or more times. The gene calls are TRBV27 and TRBJ2-7; 12 bases agree with TRBD2. Per the germline V gene, CDR1 is MNHEY and CDR2 is SMNVEV (reference sequence). V lost 5 bases and J lost 3; bases outside the gene matches: 5. This CDR3 region has 15 residues. This CDR3 reads CASSILAGGNYEQYF. The CDR3, as DNA: TGTGCCAGCAGTATACTAGCGGGAGGTAACTACGAGCAGTACTTC.

The rearrangement links TRBV28 to TRBJ2-6; TRBD2 is a possible D gene (6 bases). This CDR3 region has 18 residues. V lost 2 bases and J 4 bases, leaving 18 bases between the germline ends. CDR1 and CDR2 from the germline V gene are MDHEN and SYDVKM. CDR3 DNA sequence: TGTGCCAGCAGTTTAGTTGATTTGGAGGGATCCGGGGCCAACGTCCTGACTTTC. It translates to CASSLVDLEGSGANVLTF.

The chain links TRBV12-5 to TRBJ2-3; 7 nucleotides line up with TRBD2. CDR3 length equals 17 residues. Looked up from germline, CDR1 is LGHNT and CDR2 is FRNRAP. The V gene end was trimmed by 3 bases and the J gene end by 10 bases; junction bases not matched to a gene: 19. The CDR3 coding sequence is TGTGCTAGTGGTTTCCCAGCGTCGCGGGAGCTCCTTATTCCGCAGTATTTT. It yields the protein CASGFPASRELLIPQYF.

This clonotype has just a few counts. This sequence joins TRBV20-1 and TRBJ2-3; tentatively, D is TRBD2 (6 bases). The germline CDR1 and CDR2 sequences are DFQATT and SNEGSKA (reference sequence). Trimming removed 4 bases at V and 2 bases at J, with 10 bases between. CDR3 length: 13 residues. For the CDR3, the DNA is TGCAGTGCTAATCCGGGAGTCACAGATACGCAGTATTTT. Amino acid sequence: CSANPGVTDTQYF.

This clonotype was observed a few times. The J gene is TRBJ1-2, the V gene TRBV5-5, with TRBD1 identical over 7 bases. The CDR3 has 16 amino acids. Germline V CDR1 and CDR2: SGHKS, YYEKEE (reference sequence). The ends lost 4 bases at V and 1 base at J; junction bases unmatched: 10. The CDR3 DNA is TGTGCCAGCAGCCTGCTAGGGACAGAGATTAACTATGGCTACACCTTC. It yields the protein CASSLLGTEINYGYTF. Drawing the rest from reference TRBV5-5 and TRBJ1-2, the complete variable domain is DAGVTQSPTHLIKTRGQQVTLRCSPISGHKSVSWYQQVLGQGPQFIFQYYEKEERGRGNFPDRFSARQFPNYSSELNVNALLLGDSALYLCASSLLGTEINYGYTFGSGTRLTVV.

About this clonotype itself: Without the conserved terminal phenylalanine or tryptophan, this CDR3 likely stems from a read error. The chain is built from TRBV25-1 and TRBJ1-4; 7 positions agree with TRBD1. The junction had 16 bases not matched to a gene; V was cut back by 1 base and J by 8 bases. This CDR3 has 18 amino acids. Germline V CDR1 and CDR2: MGHDK, SYGVNS. DNA for the CDR3: TGTGCCAGCAGTGAATTAGGAAGTTGGAGGACAGGAGGGGAAAAACTGTTTCTT. It specifies CASSELGSWRTGGEKLFL.

Concerning this clonotype: One end of the junction varies from germline; a read error may be responsible. The chain recombines TRBV29-1 with TRBJ1-6; 8 bases map to TRBD1. CDR1 and CDR2 from the germline V gene are SQVTM and ANQGSEA. The length of the CDR3 is 15 residues. The CDR3 nucleotides are TGCAGCGTTGAAGTTCAAGGACAGGGCGAGGGTGGGTCCTTCTTT. Translating gives CSVEVQGQGEGGSFF.

The chain carries TRBV28 and TRBJ1-2, with 9 nucleotides matching TRBD1. J lost 6 bases, V lost 2 bases, and 4 bases had no gene match. The length of the CDR3 is 14 residues. CDR1 and CDR2 from the germline V gene are MDHEN and SYDVKM. The CDR3 sequence is CASSLGQGLDGYTF. In nucleotides, the CDR3 is TGTGCCAGCAGTTTAGGACAGGGGCTTGATGGCTACACCTTC.

In regard to this clonotype: A far larger clone is off by one base, so a read error is likely. The chain links TRBV5-1 to TRBJ1-1; D is unclear. Looked up from germline, CDR1 is SGHRS and CDR2 is YFSETQ. This CDR3 comprises 13 residues. V lost 2 bases, J lost 7 bases, and 12 bases lay in between. The CDR3 nucleotides are TGCGCCAGCAGCTTCCGGGGAGACATTGAAGCTTTCTTT. As protein: CASSFRGDIEAFF.

This clonotype was seen many times. J is TRBJ2-7 and V is TRBV2; 11 bases line up with TRBD2. The CDR3 contains 17 residues. Trimming cost V 7 bases and J 6 bases; bases outside gene matches: 17. CDR1 is SNHLY and CDR2 is FYNNEI in the germline V gene. The DNA for the CDR3 is TGTGCCAGCACCCTAAGGGGTACTAGCGGGAGTGTGGGCGAGCAGTACTTC. As protein: CASTLRGTSGSVGEQYF.

The gene calls are TRBV7-3 and TRBJ2-7, with 7 positions matching TRBD1. V shed 0 bases and J 8 bases; nucleotides not matched to a gene: 4. The CDR3 is 13 residues long. Germline V gene sequence: CDR1 SGHTA, CDR2 FQGTGA. The CDR3 region is CASSLTLTGKQYF. The CDR3 DNA reads as TGTGCCAGCAGCTTAACGTTGACAGGGAAGCAGTACTTC.

This clonotype was seen ten or more times. This CDR3 reads CASSGTAYEQYF. The DNA for the CDR3 is TGTGCCAGCAGCGGGACAGCCTACGAGCAGTACTTC. J is TRBJ2-7 and V is TRBV6-1, with 7 bases matching TRBD1. J was trimmed by 2 bases and V by 6 bases; bases with no gene match: 1. There are 12 residues in the CDR3. Per germline, CDR1 MNHNS and CDR2 SASEGT.

This clonotype was observed a few times. The chain has TRBV27 and TRBJ1-2; D not resolved. The CDR3 sequence is 13 residues long. V lost 5 bases and J lost 3, with 10 bases in between. Germline CDR1 and CDR2: MNHEY and SMNVEV (reference sequence). CDR3 residues: CASSITAHYGYTF. Written as DNA, the CDR3 is TGTGCCAGCAGTATAACAGCACACTATGGCTACACCTTC.

V is TRBV20-1 and J is TRBJ2-1; tentative D call: TRBD1 (7 bases). From germline, CDR1 is DFQATT and CDR2 SNEGSKA (reference sequence). The CDR3 has 13 amino acids. With 0 bases removed from V and 8 bases from J, the gap between germline ends came to 11 bases. This chain's CDR3 is CSARDGGGYEQFF. The CDR3 DNA sequence: TGCAGTGCTAGAGATGGAGGGGGCTATGAGCAGTTCTTC.

Points on this clonotype: A much larger clone is a single base away; this may be a read error. V and J are TRBV7-2 and TRBJ2-7; D might be TRBD2 (7 bases). V was clipped by 2 bases and J by 5 bases, with 13 bases between them. Per germline, CDR1 SGHTA and CDR2 FQGNSA. The CDR3 spans 14 residues. DNA of the CDR3: TGTGCCAGCAGCTTAAGCCGGGGGGCCCACGAGCAGTACTTC. This translates into CASSLSRGAHEQYF.

This clonotype came up many times. The chain employs TRBV11-2 and TRBJ1-2; D is unresolved. CDR3 length: 14 residues. Germline CDR1 is SGHAT and CDR2 is FQNNGV. Trimming took 4 bases from V and 4 from J, leaving 13 bases between them. The chain's CDR3 is CASSSPRVPYGYTF. The CDR3 bases are TGTGCCAGCAGCTCACCACGGGTCCCCTATGGCTACACCTTC. The full variable domain, in which reference TRBV11-2 and TRBJ1-2 provide the parts outside the CDR3, is EAGVAQSPRYKIIEKRQSVAFWCNPISGHATLYWYQQILGQGPKLLIQFQNNGVVDDSQLPKDRFSAERLKGVDSTLKIQPAKLEDSAVYLCASSSPRVPYGYTFGSGTRLTVV.

In this sample, this clonotype turned up many times. The chain is built from TRBV6-1 and TRBJ2-7, with TRBD1 matching over 7 bases. This CDR3 is 15 amino acids long. Germline CDR1 MNHNS, CDR2 SASEGT. The junction had 9 bases not matched to a gene; V was cut back by 6 bases and J by 1 base. This CDR3 is CASSQTGTVSYEQYF. The CDR3 region has the DNA TGTGCCAGCAGCCAAACCGGGACAGTGTCCTACGAGCAGTACTTC.

This sequence joins TRBV6-1 and TRBJ2-7, with a possible D match to TRBD1 (5 bases). V was cut by 6 bases and J by 3 bases, with 18 bases left in between. Germline values: CDR1 MNHNS, CDR2 SASEGT. The CDR3 loop spans 15 amino acids. In DNA form, the CDR3 reads TGTGCCAGCAGCCGCGGAAGGGGCGAGCTCTACGAGCAGTACTTC. It specifies CASSRGRGELYEQYF.

This clonotype was counted many times. The chain carries TRBV15 and TRBJ2-7, with 8 positions matching TRBD2. Unmatched junction bases numbered 7, after V lost 1 base and J lost 2 bases. This CDR3 has 16 amino acids. CDR1 and CDR2 (germline): LNHNV, YYDKDF (reference sequence). The CDR3 DNA follows: TGTGCCACCAGCAGAGCCAGCGGGAGTGGAACCTACGAGCAGTACTTC. This gives the protein CATSRASGSGTYEQYF.

This clonotype has just a few counts. This rearrangement joins TRBV12-3 or TRBV12-4 to TRBJ2-3; D is ambiguous. V lost 3 bases and J 2 bases, leaving 6 bases between the germline ends. The CDR3 totals 13 residues. CDR3: CASSFGFTDTQYF. The CDR3 DNA sequence: TGTGCCAGCAGTTTTGGGTTCACAGATACGCAGTATTTT.